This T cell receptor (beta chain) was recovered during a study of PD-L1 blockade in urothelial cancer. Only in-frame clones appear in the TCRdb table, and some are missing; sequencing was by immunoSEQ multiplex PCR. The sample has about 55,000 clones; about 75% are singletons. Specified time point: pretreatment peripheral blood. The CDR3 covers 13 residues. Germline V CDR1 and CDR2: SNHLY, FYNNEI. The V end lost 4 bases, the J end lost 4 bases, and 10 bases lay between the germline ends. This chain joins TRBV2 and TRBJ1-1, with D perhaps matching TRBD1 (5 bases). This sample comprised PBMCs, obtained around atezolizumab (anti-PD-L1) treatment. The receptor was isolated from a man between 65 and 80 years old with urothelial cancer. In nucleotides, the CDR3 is TGTGCCAGCAGTGGGGTGGGGGGCACTGAAGCTTTCTTT. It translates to CASSGVGGTEAFF.